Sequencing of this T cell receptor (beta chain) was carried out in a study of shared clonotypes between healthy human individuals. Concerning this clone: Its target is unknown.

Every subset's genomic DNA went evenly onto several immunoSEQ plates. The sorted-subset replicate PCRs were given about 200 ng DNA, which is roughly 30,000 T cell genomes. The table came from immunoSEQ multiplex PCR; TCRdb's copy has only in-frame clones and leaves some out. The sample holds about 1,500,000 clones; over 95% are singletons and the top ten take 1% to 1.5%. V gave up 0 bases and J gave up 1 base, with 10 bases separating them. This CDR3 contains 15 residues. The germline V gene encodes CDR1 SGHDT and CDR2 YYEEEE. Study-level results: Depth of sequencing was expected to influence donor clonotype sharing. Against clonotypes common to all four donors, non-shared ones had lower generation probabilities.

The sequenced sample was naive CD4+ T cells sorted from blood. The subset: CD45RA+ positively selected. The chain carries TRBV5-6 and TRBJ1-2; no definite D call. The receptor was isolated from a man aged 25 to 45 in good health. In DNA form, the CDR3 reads TGTGCCAGCAGCTTGGTCGGCCGCTATAACTATGGCTACACCTTC. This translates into CASSLVGRYNYGYTF. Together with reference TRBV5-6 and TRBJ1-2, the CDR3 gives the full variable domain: DAGVTQSPTHLIKTRGQQVTLRCSPKSGHDTVSWYQQALGQGPQFIFQYYEEEERQRGNFPDRFSGHQFPNYSSELNVNALLLGDSALYLCASSLVGRYNYGYTFGSGTRLTVV.